This entry lists 27 T cell receptor beta chains sequenced from one sample in a study of blood T cell repertoires in COVID-19. Generated by immunoSEQ multiplex PCR, the TCRdb table keeps only in-frame clones and is missing some. Of approximately 170,000 clones detected, approximately 80% appear once; the ten largest clones hold less than 6%. What was sequenced was PBMCs or T cells enriched from blood (not recorded which). Receptors originate from a man aged 35 to 55 who had recovered from COVID-19.

The chain couples TRBV2 to TRBJ2-5, with TRBD2 matching 9 bases. Germline assignment: CDR1 SNHLY and CDR2 FYNNEI. The ends lost 4 bases at V and 5 bases at J; junction bases unmatched: 8. The CDR3 length is 15 residues. The CDR3 coding sequence is TGTGCCAGCAGTGGCAGCGGGGGGTCCAGGGAGACCCAGTACTTC. It specifies CASSGSGGSRETQYF.

The genes are TRBV6-1 and TRBJ1-2, with TRBD1 identical over 7 bases. Germline values: CDR1 MNHNS, CDR2 SASEGT. There are 13 residues in the CDR3. Trimming at V came to 2 bases and at J to 8 bases, leaving 5 bases not matched to a gene. The CDR3 sequence is CASSEKGARGYTF. In DNA form, the CDR3 reads TGTGCCAGCAGTGAAAAGGGGGCGCGCGGCTACACCTTC.

In DNA form, the CDR3 reads TGTGCCAGCAGCGCGATAGGGGGGGACCAAGAGACCCAGTACTTC. It codes for CASSAIGGDQETQYF. This sequence joins TRBV9 and TRBJ2-5, with D possibly being TRBD2 (7 bases). CDR3 size: 15 residues. Trimming stripped 3 bases from V and 0 bases from J, with 12 bases between. Germline CDR1 and CDR2: SGDLS and YYNGEE.

The chain couples TRBV7-3 to TRBJ2-5; the D gene is possibly TRBD2 (5 bases). Per germline, CDR1 SGHTA and CDR2 FQGTGA. V lost 0 bases and J lost 5, with 7 bases in between. CDR3 length: 13 residues. CDR3 DNA sequence: TGTGCCAGCAGCTTAACCGGGGAGGAGACCCAGTACTTC. It yields the protein CASSLTGEETQYF.

To note about this clone: Other DNA sequences in the same sample also yield this CDR3. The chain recombines TRBV7-2 with TRBJ2-3; 8 bases are a match to TRBD1. Germline V CDR1 and CDR2: SGHTA, FQGNSA. This CDR3 spans 15 amino acids. The V and J ends lost 2 bases and 5 bases, in that order; junction bases with no gene match: 6. The CDR3 here is CASSLLAGGEDTQYF. In DNA, the CDR3 is TGTGCCAGCAGCTTATTAGCAGGGGGCGAAGATACGCAGTATTTT.

This rearrangement joins TRBV18 to TRBJ1-1, with D unclear. Germline CDR1 KGHSH, CDR2 LQKENI. The CDR3 totals 14 residues. V was shortened by 2 bases and J by 1 base, with 8 bases between the two germline ends. CDR3 nucleotides: TGTGCCAGCTCACCAAGACAAGAGAACACTGAAGCTTTCTTT. This gives the protein CASSPRQENTEAFF.

V gene TRBV5-1 combines with J gene TRBJ1-1; 8 positions match TRBD1. This CDR3 is 14 amino acids long. CDR1 is SGHRS and CDR2 is YFSETQ in the germline V gene. J gave up 3 bases and V 2 bases, and 3 bases lay outside the gene matches. For the CDR3, the DNA is TGCGCCAGCAGCTTTATACAGGGGGACACTGAAGCTTTCTTT. Encoded protein: CASSFIQGDTEAFF.

This chain joins TRBV27 and TRBJ2-7, with D unresolved. CDR3 length: 16 amino acids. V was shortened by 4 bases and J by 0 bases, with 16 bases between the two germline ends. CDR1 MNHEY and CDR2 SMNVEV come from the germline V gene (reference sequence). CDR3 nucleotides: TGTGCCAGCAGTTCCCCGAGTACGGGTGGCTCCTACGAGCAGTACTTC. Translation: CASSSPSTGGSYEQYF.

This clone has more than one count but fewer than ten. The chain uses TRBV5-1 and TRBJ2-1, with TRBD2 matching 14 bases. CDR1 is SGHRS and CDR2 is YFSETQ in the germline V gene. This CDR3 has 19 amino acids. The V segment lost 4 bases and the J segment 7 bases; nucleotides outside the gene matches: 16. CDR3 loop: CASSPRLAGGASGVNEQFF. CDR3 nucleotides: TGCGCCAGCAGCCCCCGACTAGCGGGGGGGGCTAGTGGGGTTAATGAGCAGTTCTTC.

This clone was detected once. The chain is built from TRBV19 and TRBJ1-5; 8 positions agree with TRBD1. Germline V gene sequence: CDR1 LNHDA, CDR2 SQIVND (reference sequence). The junction had 6 bases not matched to a gene; V was cut back by 10 bases and J by 4 bases. The CDR3 is 13 residues long. This CDR3 is CATAGTGNQPQHF. As DNA, the CDR3 is TGTGCCACCGCCGGGACAGGAAATCAGCCCCAGCATTTT. Using reference TRBV19 and TRBJ1-5 for the parts outside the CDR3, the full variable domain is DGGITQSPKYLFRKEGQNVTLSCEQNLNHDAMYWYRQDPGQGLRLIYYSQIVNDFQKGDIAEGYSVSREKKESFPLTVTSAQKNPTAFYLCATAGTGNQPQHFGDGTRLSIL.

V is TRBV5-6 and J is TRBJ1-6, with D possibly being TRBD1 (5 bases). CDR1 and CDR2 (germline): SGHDT, YYEEEE. The CDR3 is 15 amino acids. Trimming cost V 0 bases and J 9 bases, with 13 bases left between them. The CDR3 here is CASSLVPGQGSPLHF. The CDR3 nucleotides are TGTGCCAGCAGCTTGGTCCCGGGTCAGGGTTCACCCCTCCACTTT.

The DNA of the CDR3 is TGCGCCAGCAGCCAAGGGATAGCGGGGGGACAAGAGACCCAGTACTTC. This encodes CASSQGIAGGQETQYF. This chain joins TRBV4-1 and TRBJ2-5, with 10 bases identical to TRBD2. Trimming cost V 1 base and J 2 bases; bases outside gene matches: 4. Per germline, CDR1 MGHRA and CDR2 YSYEKL. The CDR3 has 16 amino acids.

The chain uses TRBV10-3 and TRBJ1-2; D uncertain. The CDR3 length is 17 residues. The germline gives CDR1 ENHRY, CDR2 SYGVKD. The germline V and J ends were trimmed by 3 bases and 4 bases, with 21 bases remaining between them. CDR3 sequence reads: CAISELYVVGGTYGYTF. CDR3 nucleotide sequence: TGTGCCATCAGTGAATTATACGTTGTCGGAGGTACCTATGGCTACACCTTC.

The V call is TRBV9, the J call TRBJ2-3; possible D gene TRBD2, 7 bases. Germline V gene sequence: CDR1 SGDLS, CDR2 YYNGEE. The CDR3 length is 15 residues. The ends were cut back, 4 bases at V and 8 bases at J, with 20 bases in the middle. The CDR3 DNA follows: TGTGCCAGCAGCCCCATCTCTGGGGGGGGCGTTACGCAGTATTTT. Amino acid sequence: CASSPISGGGVTQYF.

The table lists this clone with a few counts. The chain carries TRBV15 and TRBJ2-5, with 7 bases aligning to TRBD1. The CDR3 is 14 residues long. Looked up from germline, CDR1 is LNHNV and CDR2 is YYDKDF (reference sequence). V gave up 4 bases and J gave up 5 bases; unmatched junction bases: 7. The CDR3 nucleotides read TGTGCCACCAGCATGAACAGGGGTCGGGAGACCCAGTACTTC. Translation gives CATSMNRGRETQYF.

This rearrangement joins TRBV5-1 to TRBJ2-3; 8 nucleotides line up with TRBD1. This CDR3 has 15 amino acids. Germline assignment: CDR1 SGHRS and CDR2 YFSETQ. Trimming at V came to 8 bases and at J to 4 bases, leaving 12 bases not matched to a gene. In nucleotides, the CDR3 is TGCGCCAGTTATTCGGGACAGGTTTTTTCAGATACGCAGTATTTT. Translation: CASYSGQVFSDTQYF. The full variable domain, in which reference TRBV5-1 and TRBJ2-3 provide the parts outside the CDR3, is KAGVTQTPRYLIKTRGQQVTLSCSPISGHRSVSWYQQTPGQGLQFLFEYFSETQRNKGNFPGRFSGRQFSNSRSEMNVSTLELGDSALYLCASYSGQVFSDTQYFGPGTRLTVL.

V is TRBV30 and J is TRBJ1-2, with TRBD1 matching over 11 bases. J lost 5 bases, V lost 2 bases, and 4 bases had no gene match. This CDR3 region has 14 residues. CDR1 is GTSNPN and CDR2 is SVGIG in the germline V gene (reference sequence). This chain's CDR3 is CAWSPRDRGYGYTF. The CDR3 DNA reads as TGTGCCTGGAGTCCCAGGGACAGGGGGTATGGCTACACCTTC.

V gene TRBV3-1 (or the pseudogene TRBV3-2) combines with J gene TRBJ2-5, with D perhaps TRBD2 (7 bases). CDR3 size: 17 residues. Looked up from germline, CDR1 is LGHDT and CDR2 is YNNKEL (reference sequence). V lost 5 bases to trimming and J lost 2 bases, with 21 bases between them. Here the CDR3 reads CASSGLERGGGQETQYF. CDR3 bases: TGTGCCAGCAGCGGACTGGAGCGGGGAGGGGGACAAGAGACCCAGTACTTC.

The chain combines TRBV7-8 with TRBJ2-3; no definite D call. Germline V gene sequence: CDR1 SGHVS, CDR2 FQNEAQ. The length of the CDR3 is 12 residues. The ends were cut back, 5 bases at V and 3 bases at J, with 6 bases in the middle. In nucleotides, the CDR3 is TGTGCCAGCAGCCGCCGGACAGATACGCAGTATTTT. Protein: CASSRRTDTQYF.

The J gene is TRBJ2-7, the V gene TRBV4-1, with TRBD1 as a possible D gene (6 bases). The V gene's germline CDR1 is MGHRA and CDR2 YSYEKL. CDR3 size: 15 residues. Trimming removed 0 bases at V and 3 bases at J, with 12 bases between. This chain's CDR3 is CASSQEQGPFYEQYF. The CDR3 nucleotides are TGCGCCAGCAGCCAAGAACAGGGCCCCTTCTACGAGCAGTACTTC.

A few counts support this clone. The V and J genes are TRBV19 and TRBJ2-7, with 8 nucleotides matching TRBD1. CDR1 is LNHDA and CDR2 is SQIVND in the germline V gene (reference sequence). This CDR3 has 13 amino acids. Unmatched junction bases numbered 1, after V lost 3 bases and J lost 3 bases. The CDR3 DNA follows: TGTGCCAGTAGTATCGGGACAGGCTACGAGCAGTACGTC. Translated: CASSIGTGYEQYV.

This clone was seen once. V and J are TRBV3-1 (or the pseudogene TRBV3-2) and TRBJ2-1; no reliable D call. CDR1 and CDR2 from the germline V gene are LGHDT and YNNKEL (reference sequence). Trimming took 2 bases from V and 4 from J, leaving 3 bases between them. The CDR3 has 12 residues. CDR3 amino acids: CASSQLYNEQFF. The DNA for the CDR3 is TGTGCCAGCAGCCAATTATACAATGAGCAGTTCTTC.

The CDR3 here is CASSLNPLTGPLHF. CDR3 sequence (DNA): TGTGCCAGCAGCTTAAACCCCCTGACAGGACCCCTCCACTTT. V gene TRBV7-3 combines with J gene TRBJ1-6; the D gene is possibly TRBD1 (6 bases). This CDR3 has 14 residues. Trimming shortened V by 1 base and J by 12 bases, and 13 bases separated the two germline ends. CDR1 is SGHTA and CDR2 is FQGTGA in the germline V gene.

The chain has TRBV9 and TRBJ2-3; TRBD2 is a possible D gene (5 bases). Germline values: CDR1 SGDLS, CDR2 YYNGEE. This CDR3 is 17 amino acids long. The V end lost 0 bases, the J end lost 2 bases, and 16 bases lay between the germline ends. DNA for the CDR3: TGTGCCAGCAGCGTAGGCTTGTTTAGCGAATACACAGATACGCAGTATTTT. This gives the protein CASSVGLFSEYTDTQYF.

The genes are TRBV19 and TRBJ2-7; 8 bases line up with TRBD1. The CDR3 has 16 residues. V lost 5 bases and J lost 0; bases outside the gene matches: 9. Germline CDR1 reads LNHDA; CDR2 reads SQIVND (reference sequence). For the CDR3, the DNA is TGTGCCAGTAGTCCCCGTGGACAGGGCGGCTCCTACGAGCAGTACGTC. Protein sequence: CASSPRGQGGSYEQYV.

The V and J genes are TRBV3-1 (or the pseudogene TRBV3-2) and TRBJ2-1, with TRBD2 matching 10 bases. Losses at the gene ends were 2 bases for V and 7 bases for J; bases not matched to a gene: 8. Germline CDR1 LGHDT, CDR2 YNNKEL (reference sequence). The CDR3 spans 16 residues. The CDR3 spells CASSQRLAGVGNEQFF. In nucleotides, the CDR3 is TGTGCCAGCAGCCAAAGGCTAGCGGGGGTAGGTAATGAGCAGTTCTTC.

J is TRBJ1-2 and V is TRBV25-1; the match to TRBD1 covers 7 bases. This CDR3 spans 14 amino acids. Germline trimming cut 6 bases from V and 4 bases from J; bases unmatched to any gene: 8. Germline CDR1 MGHDK, CDR2 SYGVNS. The CDR3 DNA sequence: TGTGCCAGCAGCGCTAAGGACAGGCGCTATGGCTACACCTTC. Encoded protein: CASSAKDRRYGYTF.